The 12 T cell receptor beta chains presented below share a single source sample, sequenced in a study of T cells after yellow fever vaccination. TCRdb re-called the 5' RACE reads with MiXCR, one entry per CDR3 protein. The table has some 340,000 distinct CDR3 sequences, approximately 4% seen once. The sample in question was PBMCs, obtained 5 days after the yellow fever booster vaccination. Every receptor here comes from a man younger than 35 who received the YFV17D yellow fever vaccine.

This clonotype was picked up a small number of times. This sequence joins TRBV20-1 and TRBJ1-5, with D unclear. Germline V gene lookup returns CDR1 DFQATT and CDR2 SNEGSKA (reference sequence). CDR3 length equals 12 residues. V lost 3 bases to trimming and J lost 4 bases, with 7 bases between them. CDR3 DNA sequence: TGCAGTGCTAGCTCCCCAAATCAGCCCCAGCATTTT. It codes for CSASSPNQPQHF.

This clonotype was recorded many times. V and J are TRBV7-9 and TRBJ2-5, with D tentatively TRBD2 (6 bases). With 4 bases removed from V and 2 bases from J, the gap between germline ends came to 14 bases. This CDR3 spans 15 amino acids. The germline CDR1 and CDR2 sequences are SEHNR and FQNEAQ (reference sequence). This CDR3 is CASSSQAGRQETQYF. CDR3 nucleotide sequence: TGTGCCAGCAGCTCTCAGGCGGGGAGGCAAGAGACCCAGTACTTC.

This clonotype was seen a few times. The V call is TRBV15, the J call TRBJ2-3, with 11 bases matching TRBD2. Per the germline V gene, CDR1 is LNHNV and CDR2 is YYDKDF (reference sequence). This CDR3 comprises 16 residues. J lost 1 base, V lost 5 bases, and 5 bases had no gene match. Here the CDR3 DNA reads TGTGCCACCAGCGGGAGACTAGCGGGACGCACAGATACGCAGTATTTT. It is translated as CATSGRLAGRTDTQYF.

This clonotype was counted ten times or more. The chain carries TRBV29-1 and TRBJ2-7, with 9 bases aligning to TRBD1. V lost 6 bases and J lost 7; bases outside the gene matches: 10. The V gene's germline CDR1 is SQVTM and CDR2 ANQGSEA. The CDR3 consists of 13 residues. The CDR3 protein is CSVAHRGPGEQYF. The CDR3, as DNA: TGCAGCGTGGCCCACAGGGGGCCGGGAGAGCAGTACTTC.

This clonotype showed up just a few times. The CDR3: CAWGTAYEQYF. The CDR3 DNA sequence: TGTGCCTGGGGGACAGCCTACGAGCAGTACTTC. V gene TRBV30 combines with J gene TRBJ2-7; TRBD1 aligns across 7 bases. The CDR3 loop spans 11 amino acids. Per the germline V gene, CDR1 is GTSNPN and CDR2 is SVGIG (reference sequence). V lost 5 bases to trimming and J lost 2 bases; unmatched junction nucleotides: 0.

J is TRBJ2-1 and V is TRBV3-1; TRBD2 is a possible D gene (6 bases). Germline V lookup: CDR1 LGHDT, CDR2 YNNKEL (reference sequence). The V end was cut by 0 bases, the J end by 7 bases, with 16 bases between. The CDR3 spans 16 residues. This CDR3 is CASSQDSWVAGNEQFF. For the CDR3, the DNA is TGTGCCAGCAGCCAAGATAGCTGGGTGGCGGGAAATGAGCAGTTCTTC.

This clonotype has a count of ten or more. This chain uses TRBV27 with TRBJ2-7, with D perhaps TRBD2 (6 bases). Per the germline V gene, CDR1 is MNHEY and CDR2 is SMNVEV (reference sequence). Trimming removed 0 bases at V and 6 bases at J, with 12 bases between. The CDR3 contains 14 residues. The CDR3 DNA follows: TGTGCCAGCAGTTTATCGATCGCGGGGTTCGAGCAGTACTTC. Amino acids: CASSLSIAGFEQYF.

This chain links TRBV18 with TRBJ2-7; the D gene is possibly TRBD1 (6 bases). Germline V gene data show CDR1 as KGHSH and CDR2 as LQKENI. The CDR3 loop spans 13 amino acids. Deletions cut 3 bases from V and 4 bases from J, with 10 bases between. In DNA form, the CDR3 reads TGTGCCAGCTCACCGGCACAGGGTTACGAGCAGTACGTC. Translation gives CASSPAQGYEQYV.

In DNA, the CDR3 is TGCGCCAGCAGCTTGCTTCCTGCGGGGGAGCTGTTTTTT. This sequence encodes CASSLLPAGELFF. This chain joins TRBV5-1 and TRBJ2-2; D is undetermined. This CDR3 has 13 residues. Trimming took off 1 base at V and 8 bases at J, with 9 bases between the two ends. Germline loops: CDR1 SGHRS, CDR2 YFSETQ.

This clonotype appeared a few times. The rearrangement uses TRBV6-4 and TRBJ2-5, with 7 bases identical to TRBD2. The length of the CDR3 is 16 residues. Looked up from germline, CDR1 is MRHNA and CDR2 is SNTAGT. J was trimmed by 5 bases and V by 8 bases; bases with no gene match: 17. The CDR3 region is CASPALAGEVLETQYF. As DNA, the CDR3 is TGTGCCAGCCCTGCGCTGGCGGGGGAGGTATTGGAGACCCAGTACTTC.

This clonotype came up a few times. CDR3 amino acids: CSVETGSYGANVLTF. CDR3 coding DNA: TGCAGCGTTGAAACCGGATCTTACGGGGCCAACGTCCTGACTTTC. The genes are TRBV29-1 and TRBJ2-6; D gene uncertain. Per the germline V gene, CDR1 is SQVTM and CDR2 is ANQGSEA. Trimming shortened V by 2 bases and J by 4 bases, and 12 bases separated the two germline ends. The CDR3 is 15 residues long.

This clonotype turned up a few times. The V gene is TRBV7-2, the J gene TRBJ2-3, with TRBD2 as a possible D gene (6 bases). Germline V gene lookup returns CDR1 SGHTA and CDR2 FQGNSA. This CDR3 is built from 14 residues. Trimming cost V 2 bases and J 4 bases, with 10 bases left between them. The chain's CDR3 is CASSLLRGPDTQYF. In nucleotides, the CDR3 is TGTGCCAGCAGCTTACTGCGGGGCCCAGATACGCAGTATTTT.